The subject of this entry is one T cell receptor (beta chain). The data derive from a study of blood T cell repertoires in COVID-19. As for the study in general: Sites across the United States, Italy and Spain contributed samples from acute and convalescent COVID-19.

Repertoires were generated with immunoSEQ multiplex PCR, while TCRdb's copy carries only in-frame clones and drops some. This sample has 130,000 to 150,000 clones, with about 83% found just once. V lost 5 bases and J 5 bases, leaving 9 bases between the germline ends. The CDR3 sequence is 12 residues long. CDR1 SGHAT and CDR2 FQNNGV come from the germline V gene. The receptor was derived from a woman in her forties or fifties with active or convalescent COVID-19. Specimen: peripheral blood. The chain employs TRBV11-2 and TRBJ2-5; D not resolved. This CDR3 is CASSRVLETQYF. The CDR3 region has the DNA TGTGCCAGCAGCCGCGTGCTGGAGACCCAGTACTTC.